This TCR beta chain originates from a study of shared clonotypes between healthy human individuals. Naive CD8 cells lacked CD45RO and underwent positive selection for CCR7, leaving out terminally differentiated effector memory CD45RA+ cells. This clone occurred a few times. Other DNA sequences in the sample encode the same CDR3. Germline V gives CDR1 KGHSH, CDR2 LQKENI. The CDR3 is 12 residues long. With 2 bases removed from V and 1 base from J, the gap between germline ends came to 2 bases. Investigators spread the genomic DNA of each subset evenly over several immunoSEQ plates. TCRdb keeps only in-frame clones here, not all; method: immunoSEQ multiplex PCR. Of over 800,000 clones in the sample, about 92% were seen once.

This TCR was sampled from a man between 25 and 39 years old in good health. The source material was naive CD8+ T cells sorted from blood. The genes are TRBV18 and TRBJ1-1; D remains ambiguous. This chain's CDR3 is CASSPTNTEAFF. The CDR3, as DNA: TGTGCCAGCTCACCAACGAACACTGAAGCTTTCTTT.